This T cell receptor beta chain comes out of a study of blood T cells in healthy people across ages. From germline, CDR1 is LGHNA and CDR2 YSLEER. V gave up 0 bases and J gave up 4 bases, with 10 bases separating them. CDR3 length: 15 amino acids. Together with a sample-barcoded 5' primer, a J-beta primer mix was included in a second PCR lasting about 7 to 11 cycles. Each CDR3 protein is one row after TCRdb ran MiXCR on the 5' RACE reads. The sample shows around 990,000 distinct CDR3 sequences, 35% to 45% of them seen only once. The sequence came from a man between 18 and 35 years old in good health. Sequencing used blood. The genes are TRBV4-3 and TRBJ2-1, with D possibly being TRBD1 (5 bases). In DNA form, the CDR3 reads TGCGCCAGCAGCCAAGAAGGACACTTTTACAATGAGCAGTTCTTC. Translating it yields CASSQEGHFYNEQFF.